One sample yielded the 20 T cell receptor beta chains listed below, sequenced in a study of PD-1 blockade in classical Hodgkin lymphoma (TCRdb year 2020). Interpreted using the paper, the time point label stands for: cycle 2 day 1 (C2D1) of nivolumab. Every trial patient had relapsed following autologous stem cell transplantation, and prior brentuximab vedotin exposure was what differed among cohorts A, B and C. The library was prepared using the immunoSEQ multiplex PCR assay. TCRdb limited this immuneACCESS table to in-frame rearrangements with V and J called. A share of clones is missing; checked studies link under half to unresolved V genes, and the rest is unexplained. The sample data list approximately 98,000 clones, and about 89% of these were observed just once. Jointly, the top ten make up just under 20% of the sample. The sequenced sample was peripheral blood mononuclear cells (PBMCs), obtained before the second cycle of nivolumab. These receptors all stem from a human donor with classical Hodgkin lymphoma.

V usage is TRBV2 and J usage is TRBJ2-3, with 10 positions matching TRBD2. J gave up 5 bases and V 2 bases, and 4 bases lay outside the gene matches. The CDR3 contains 15 residues. Germline V gives CDR1 SNHLY, CDR2 FYNNEI. The CDR3 spells CASSELAGAIDTQYF. The CDR3 DNA reads TGTGCCAGCAGTGAACTAGCGGGAGCCATAGATACGCAGTATTTT.

This clone was detected once. The chain has TRBV28 and TRBJ2-7; 10 bases are a match to TRBD1. V gave up 5 bases and J gave up 2 bases; unmatched junction bases: 12. The CDR3 contains 17 residues. Germline V gives CDR1 MDHEN, CDR2 SYDVKM. In DNA form, the CDR3 reads TGTGCCAGCAGTCTCAATTCCGGACAGGGGGGGACCTACGAGCAGTACTTC. Translating gives CASSLNSGQGGTYEQYF.

The chain employs TRBV4-2 and TRBJ2-4, with 12 bases identical to TRBD2. V shed 0 bases, J shed 0 bases, and the junction held 12 bases outside the gene matches. This CDR3 spans 21 amino acids. Germline V gene sequence: CDR1 LGHNA, CDR2 YNFKEQ. CDR3 sequence: CASSQEPPLAGGPLAKNIQYF. The CDR3 nucleotides are TGTGCCAGCAGCCAAGAGCCCCCACTAGCGGGAGGCCCTCTAGCCAAAAACATTCAGTACTTC.

This clone appeared a single time. V is TRBV6-5 and J is TRBJ2-7, with TRBD1 as a possible D gene (7 bases). Germline CDR1 and CDR2: MNHEY and SVGAGI. This CDR3 region has 15 residues. The V end lost 2 bases, the J end lost 5 bases, and 16 bases lay between the germline ends. The CDR3, as DNA: TGTGCCAGCAGTTACCTCGCGGGACAGTTAAACGAGCAGTACTTC. Its protein product is CASSYLAGQLNEQYF.

The genes are TRBV6-5 and TRBJ1-1, with 7 bases matching TRBD1. This CDR3 is built from 13 residues. Germline-derived CDR1 and CDR2 are MNHEY and SVGAGI. V lost 5 bases, J lost 6 bases, and 6 bases stayed unmatched. The CDR3 DNA reads TGTGCCAGCAGTCCAGGGGGGTCGGCTGAAGCTTTCTTT. Protein sequence: CASSPGGSAEAFF.

The rearrangement links TRBV28 to TRBJ2-7, with D perhaps assigned TRBD1 or TRBD2 (6 bases each). Trimming removed 6 bases at V and 7 bases at J, with 16 bases between. Germline assignment: CDR1 MDHEN and CDR2 SYDVKM. The CDR3 has 13 residues. The CDR3 region is CASSLQEGEEQYF. CDR3 nucleotide sequence: TGTGCCAGCAGCTTACAGGAGGGGGAAGAGCAGTACTTC.

This chain links TRBV11-2 with TRBJ2-7, with D tentatively TRBD2 (5 bases). The length of the CDR3 is 14 residues. Trimming removed 1 base from V and 3 bases from J, with 10 bases in between. CDR1 and CDR2 from the germline V gene are SGHAT and FQNNGV. The CDR3 reads CASSLVRDRYEQYF. For the CDR3, the DNA is TGTGCCAGCAGCTTAGTTCGGGATCGCTACGAGCAGTACTTC.

This rearrangement joins TRBV28 to TRBJ1-2, with TRBD1 identical over 7 bases. The CDR3 sequence is 16 residues long. CDR1 MDHEN and CDR2 SYDVKM come from the germline V gene. V was clipped by 7 bases and J by 0 bases; unmatched bases: 11. The CDR3 DNA reads TGTGCCAGCATTCCCGAGGGGGCGGCAACTAACTATGGCTACACCTTC. It specifies CASIPEGAATNYGYTF.

This chain connects TRBV7-8 to TRBJ1-5, with unresolved D. This CDR3 contains 16 residues. The V end lost 1 base, the J end lost 0 bases, and 10 bases lay between the germline ends. Germline assignment: CDR1 SGHVS and CDR2 FQNEAQ. As DNA, the CDR3 is TGTGCCAGCAGCTTAGTAGCGGAGTATAGCAATCAGCCCCAGCATTTT. It is translated as CASSLVAEYSNQPQHF.

The chain couples TRBV2 to TRBJ1-1; possible D gene TRBD1, 5 bases. Trimming removed 1 base at V and 2 bases at J, with 8 bases between. The CDR3 consists of 14 residues. Germline V gives CDR1 SNHLY, CDR2 FYNNEI. This CDR3 reads CASSEVGVNTEAFF. Here the CDR3 DNA reads TGTGCCAGCAGTGAAGTGGGGGTTAACACTGAAGCTTTCTTT.

The chain couples TRBV5-1 to TRBJ2-1, with TRBD2 identical over 10 bases. Per the germline V gene, CDR1 is SGHRS and CDR2 is YFSETQ. V trimming: 1 base; J trimming: 5 bases; junction bases outside the gene matches: 6. This CDR3 is built from 16 residues. CDR3 in DNA: TGCGCCAGCAGCTTGTATGGACTAGCGGCAGACAATGAGCAGTTCTTC. This encodes CASSLYGLAADNEQFF.

The chain uses TRBV6-4 and TRBJ2-3; D might be TRBD1 or TRBD2, each matching 6 bases. Between the trimmed V and J ends, which lost 0 bases and 3 bases, there was a span of 13 bases. The CDR3 is made up of 16 amino acids. Looked up from germline, CDR1 is MRHNA and CDR2 is SNTAGT. Here the CDR3 reads CASSDSYGGRTDTQYF. Here the CDR3 DNA reads TGTGCCAGCAGTGACTCGTACGGGGGCCGGACAGATACGCAGTATTTT.

This clone was detected only a few times. The CDR3 sequence is CASSQGTSGKVEQYF. In DNA form, the CDR3 reads TGTGCCAGTAGTCAAGGGACTAGCGGGAAAGTCGAGCAGTACTTC. The V and J genes are TRBV19 and TRBJ2-7, with 13 bases fitting TRBD2. CDR3 length: 15 amino acids. The V and J ends lost 5 bases and 6 bases, in that order; junction bases with no gene match: 7. Germline CDR1 reads LNHDA; CDR2 reads SQIVND (reference sequence).

This chain connects TRBV7-7 to TRBJ2-7, with D tentatively TRBD1 (5 bases). CDR3 length equals 14 residues. V was shortened by 3 bases and J by 4 bases, with 13 bases between the two germline ends. Germline V CDR1 and CDR2: SSHAT, FNYEAQ (reference sequence). The CDR3 sequence: CASSFCRDAYEQYF. CDR3 coding DNA: TGTGCCAGCAGCTTTTGCAGGGATGCGTACGAGCAGTACTTC.

The chain combines TRBV28 with TRBJ2-3; 7 bases line up with TRBD2. V dropped 8 bases and J dropped 4; count of bases not matched to a gene: 15. This CDR3 contains 16 residues. CDR1 is MDHEN, CDR2 SYDVKM, per germline. CDR3 nucleotides: TGTGCCAGCTACTCCCGGAGGACGGGGAGGGCAGATACGCAGTATTTT. Translated, it gives CASYSRRTGRADTQYF.

This rearrangement joins TRBV30 to TRBJ1-3, with D possibly being TRBD1 (5 bases). This CDR3 comprises 12 residues. Trimming pared 2 bases from V and 6 bases from J, leaving 8 bases between. Germline assignment: CDR1 GTSNPN and CDR2 SVGIG (reference sequence). CDR3 sequence (DNA): TGTGCCTGGAGTTCGACAGCAAACACCATATATTTT. This gives the protein CAWSSTANTIYF.

This sequence joins TRBV7-2 and TRBJ2-7; 11 bases match TRBD2. The V and J ends lost 6 bases and 4 bases, in that order; junction bases with no gene match: 8. This CDR3 spans 15 amino acids. Germline assignment: CDR1 SGHTA and CDR2 FQGNSA. The CDR3 reads CASRFTSGRGYEQYF. CDR3 DNA sequence: TGTGCCAGCAGATTTACTAGCGGGAGAGGATACGAGCAGTACTTC.

The gene calls are TRBV25-1 and TRBJ2-5; TRBD2 is a possible D gene (6 bases). Germline CDR1 is MGHDK and CDR2 is SYGVNS. Trimming took off 6 bases at V and 1 base at J, with 12 bases between the two ends. The CDR3 extends over 14 amino acids. The CDR3 spells CASSFGGGQETQYF. The CDR3 DNA reads TGTGCCAGCAGCTTTGGGGGAGGCCAAGAGACCCAGTACTTC.

V is TRBV14 and J is TRBJ2-7; D assignment may be TRBD1 or TRBD2 (5 bases each). The germline CDR1 and CDR2 sequences are SGHDN and FVKESK. V was clipped by 2 bases and J by 3 bases, with 14 bases between them. The CDR3 runs to 15 residues. Written as DNA, the CDR3 is TGTGCCAGCAGCCAAACCGGGGACGGAGGCTACGAGCAGTACTTC. Translating gives CASSQTGDGGYEQYF.

The J gene is TRBJ2-3, the V gene TRBV5-1; 9 bases match TRBD2. J lost 4 bases, V lost 0 bases, and 6 bases had no gene match. This CDR3 has 16 residues. Germline V gene sequence: CDR1 SGHRS, CDR2 YFSETQ. The CDR3 DNA reads as TGCGCCAGCAGCTTGGGGCGGGAGGGCCAGCCAGATACGCAGTATTTT. Its translation is CASSLGREGQPDTQYF.